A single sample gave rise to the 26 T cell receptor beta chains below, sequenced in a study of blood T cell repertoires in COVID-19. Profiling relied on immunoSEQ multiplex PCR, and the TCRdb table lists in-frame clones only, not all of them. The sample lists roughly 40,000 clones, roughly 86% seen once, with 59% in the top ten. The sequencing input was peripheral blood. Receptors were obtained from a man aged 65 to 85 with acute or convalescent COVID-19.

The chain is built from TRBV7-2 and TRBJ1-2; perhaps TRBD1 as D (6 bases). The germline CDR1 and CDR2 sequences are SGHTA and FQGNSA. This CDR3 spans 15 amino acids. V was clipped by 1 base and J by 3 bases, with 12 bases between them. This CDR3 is CASSLEGGGDYGYTF. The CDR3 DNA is TGTGCCAGCAGCTTAGAAGGGGGAGGGGACTATGGCTACACCTTC.

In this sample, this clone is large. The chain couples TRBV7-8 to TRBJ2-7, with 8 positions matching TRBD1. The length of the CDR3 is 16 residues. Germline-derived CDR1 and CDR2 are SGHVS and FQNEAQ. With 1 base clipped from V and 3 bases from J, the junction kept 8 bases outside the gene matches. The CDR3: CASSLGLGGQGYEQYF. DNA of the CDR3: TGTGCCAGCAGCTTAGGTCTGGGAGGACAGGGCTACGAGCAGTACTTC.

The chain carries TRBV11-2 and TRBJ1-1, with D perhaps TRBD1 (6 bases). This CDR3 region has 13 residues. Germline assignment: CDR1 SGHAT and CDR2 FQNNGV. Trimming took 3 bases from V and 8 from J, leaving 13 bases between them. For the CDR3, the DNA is TGTGCCAGCAGCTTGGGACAAGCACGAGAAGCTTTCTTT. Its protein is CASSLGQAREAFF.

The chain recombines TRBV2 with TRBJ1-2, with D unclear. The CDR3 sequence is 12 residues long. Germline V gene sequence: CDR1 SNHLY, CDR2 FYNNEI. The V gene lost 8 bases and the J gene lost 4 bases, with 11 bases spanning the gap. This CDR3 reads CASHGPGYGYTF. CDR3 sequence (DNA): TGTGCCAGCCATGGTCCGGGCTATGGCTACACCTTC. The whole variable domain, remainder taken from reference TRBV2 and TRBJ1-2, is EPEVTQTPSHQVTQMGQEVILRCVPISNHLYFYWYRQILGQKVEFLVSFYNNEISEKSEIFDDQFSVERPDGSNFTLKIRSTKLEDSAMYFCASHGPGYGYTFGSGTRLTVV.

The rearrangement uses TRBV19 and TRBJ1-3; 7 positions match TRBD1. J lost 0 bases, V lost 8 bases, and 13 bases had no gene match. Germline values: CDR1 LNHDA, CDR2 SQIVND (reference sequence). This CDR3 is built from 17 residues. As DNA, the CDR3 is TGTGCCAGTCAACAGGGGTCGGACGCCTTCTCTGGAAACACCATATATTTT. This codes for CASQQGSDAFSGNTIYF.

The CDR3 sequence: CASSQDGAGGRVYGYTF. CDR3 nucleotide sequence: TGTGCCAGCAGCCAAGATGGAGCAGGAGGCCGAGTTTATGGCTACACCTTC. The gene calls are TRBV3-1 (or the pseudogene TRBV3-2) and TRBJ1-2; D gene unclear. Trimming removed 0 bases at V and 5 bases at J, with 19 bases between. The germline V gene encodes CDR1 LGHDT and CDR2 YNNKEL (reference sequence). The CDR3 totals 17 residues.

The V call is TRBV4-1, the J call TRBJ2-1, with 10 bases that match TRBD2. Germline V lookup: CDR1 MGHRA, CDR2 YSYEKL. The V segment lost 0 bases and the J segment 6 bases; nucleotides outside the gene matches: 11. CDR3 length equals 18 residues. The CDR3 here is CASSQDRTVAGGSNEQFF. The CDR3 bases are TGCGCCAGCAGCCAAGATAGGACGGTAGCGGGGGGTTCCAATGAGCAGTTCTTC.

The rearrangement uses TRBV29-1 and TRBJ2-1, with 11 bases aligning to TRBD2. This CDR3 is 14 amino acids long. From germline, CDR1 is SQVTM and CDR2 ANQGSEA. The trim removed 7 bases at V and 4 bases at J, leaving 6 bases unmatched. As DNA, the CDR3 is TGCAGCGGGGGGACTAGCGGACCATACAATGAGCAGTTCTTC. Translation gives CSGGTSGPYNEQFF.

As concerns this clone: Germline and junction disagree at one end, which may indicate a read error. CDR3 amino acids: CAWSPRDRDTGELFF. CDR3 DNA: TGTGCCTGGAGCCCCCGGGACAGGGACACCGGGGAGTTGTTTTTT. The chain couples TRBV30 to TRBJ2-2, with 9 nucleotides matching TRBD1. CDR1 is GTSNPN, CDR2 SVGIG, per germline (reference sequence). The CDR3 sequence is 15 residues long.

The CDR3 region has the DNA TGTGCCAGCAGGGGGACAGGGAGCAATCAGCCCCAGCATTTT. Its protein is CASRGTGSNQPQHF. The chain uses TRBV2 and TRBJ1-5, with TRBD1 matching 9 bases. CDR3 size: 14 residues. J gave up 1 base and V 6 bases, and 1 base lay outside the gene matches. The germline CDR1 and CDR2 sequences are SNHLY and FYNNEI.

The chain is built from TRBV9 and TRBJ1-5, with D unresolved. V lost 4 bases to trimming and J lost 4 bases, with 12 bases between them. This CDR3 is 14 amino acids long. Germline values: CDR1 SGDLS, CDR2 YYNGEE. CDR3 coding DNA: TGTGCCAGCAGCTTAGAAGGAGGGAATCAGCCCCAGCATTTT. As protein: CASSLEGGNQPQHF.

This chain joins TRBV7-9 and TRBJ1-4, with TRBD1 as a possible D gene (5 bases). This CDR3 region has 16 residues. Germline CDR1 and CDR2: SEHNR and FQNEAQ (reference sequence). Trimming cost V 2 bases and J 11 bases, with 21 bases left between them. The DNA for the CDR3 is TGTGCCAGCAGCTTATTATCGGGAGGTTCCGGGGGGAAACTGTTTTTT. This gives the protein CASSLLSGGSGGKLFF.

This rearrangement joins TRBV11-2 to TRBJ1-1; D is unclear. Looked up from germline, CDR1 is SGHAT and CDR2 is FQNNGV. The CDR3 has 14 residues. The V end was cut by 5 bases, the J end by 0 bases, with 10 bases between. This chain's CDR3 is CASSEGRLNTEAFF. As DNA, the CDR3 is TGTGCCAGCAGCGAGGGCAGATTGAACACTGAAGCTTTCTTT.

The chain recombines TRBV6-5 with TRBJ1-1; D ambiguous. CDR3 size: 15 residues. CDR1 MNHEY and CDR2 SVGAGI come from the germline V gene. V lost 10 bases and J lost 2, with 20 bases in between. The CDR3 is CATEGNGQYNTEAFF. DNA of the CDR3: TGTGCCACCGAGGGCAATGGGCAGTACAACACTGAAGCTTTCTTT.

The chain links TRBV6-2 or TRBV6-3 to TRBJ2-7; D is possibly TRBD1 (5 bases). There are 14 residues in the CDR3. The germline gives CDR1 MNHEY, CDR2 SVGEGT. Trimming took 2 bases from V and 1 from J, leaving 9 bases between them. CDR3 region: CASSYAGLSYEQYF. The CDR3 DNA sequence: TGTGCCAGCAGTTACGCAGGGCTTTCCTACGAGCAGTACTTC.

Written as DNA, the CDR3 is TGTGCCAGCAGCGGGGACTGGCCCTGGGATGAGCAGTTCTTC. Translated: CASSGDWPWDEQFF. This chain links TRBV5-8 with TRBJ2-1; D perhaps matches TRBD2 (6 bases). Trimming removed 4 bases at V and 8 bases at J, with 16 bases between. This CDR3 is 14 amino acids long. Germline CDR1 is SGHTS and CDR2 is YDEGEE. Together with reference TRBV5-8 and TRBJ2-1, the CDR3 gives the full variable domain: EAGVTQSPTHLIKTRGQQATLRCSPISGHTSVYWYQQALGLGLQFLLWYDEGEERNRGNFPPRFSGRQFPNYSSELNVNALELEDSALYLCASSGDWPWDEQFFGPGTRLTVL.

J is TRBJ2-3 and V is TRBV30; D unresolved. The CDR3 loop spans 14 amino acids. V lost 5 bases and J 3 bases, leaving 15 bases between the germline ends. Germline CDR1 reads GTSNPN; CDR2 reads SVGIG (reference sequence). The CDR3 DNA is TGTGCCTGGGCCGTGACGGGTTTGACAGATACGCAGTATTTT. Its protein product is CAWAVTGLTDTQYF. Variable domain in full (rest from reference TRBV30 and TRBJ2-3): SQTIHQWPATLVQPVGSPLSLECTVEGTSNPNLYWYRQAAGRGLQLLFYSVGIGQISSEVPQNLSASRPQDRQFILSSKKLLLSDSGFYLCAWAVTGLTDTQYFGPGTRLTVL.

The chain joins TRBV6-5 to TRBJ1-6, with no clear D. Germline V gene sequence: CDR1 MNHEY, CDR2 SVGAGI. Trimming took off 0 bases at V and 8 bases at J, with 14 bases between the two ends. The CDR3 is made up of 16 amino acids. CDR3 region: CASSYSRQSGDSPLHF. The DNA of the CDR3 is TGTGCCAGCAGTTACTCACGGCAGAGCGGCGATTCACCCCTCCACTTT.

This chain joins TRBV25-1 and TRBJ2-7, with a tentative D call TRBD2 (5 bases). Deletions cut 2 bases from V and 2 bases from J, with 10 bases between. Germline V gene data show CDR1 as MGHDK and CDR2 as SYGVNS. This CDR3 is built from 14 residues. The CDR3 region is CASSELAPPYEQYF. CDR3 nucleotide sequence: TGTGCCAGCAGTGAACTAGCTCCCCCCTACGAGCAGTACTTC.

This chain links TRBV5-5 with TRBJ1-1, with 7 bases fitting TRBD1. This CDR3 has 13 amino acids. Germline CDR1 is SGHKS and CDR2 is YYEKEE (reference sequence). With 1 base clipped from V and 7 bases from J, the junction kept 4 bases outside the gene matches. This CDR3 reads CASSLRTGFEAFF. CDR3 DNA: TGTGCCAGCAGCTTGAGGACAGGCTTTGAAGCTTTCTTT. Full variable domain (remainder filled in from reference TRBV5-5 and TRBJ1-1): DAGVTQSPTHLIKTRGQQVTLRCSPISGHKSVSWYQQVLGQGPQFIFQYYEKEERGRGNFPDRFSARQFPNYSSELNVNALLLGDSALYLCASSLRTGFEAFFGQGTRLTVV.

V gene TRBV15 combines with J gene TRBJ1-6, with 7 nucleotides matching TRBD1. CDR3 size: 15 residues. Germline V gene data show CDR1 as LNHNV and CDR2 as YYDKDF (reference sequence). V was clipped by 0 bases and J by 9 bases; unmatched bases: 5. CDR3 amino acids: CATSRDGQEGSPLHF. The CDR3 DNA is TGTGCCACCAGCAGAGATGGACAGGAAGGTTCACCCCTCCACTTT.

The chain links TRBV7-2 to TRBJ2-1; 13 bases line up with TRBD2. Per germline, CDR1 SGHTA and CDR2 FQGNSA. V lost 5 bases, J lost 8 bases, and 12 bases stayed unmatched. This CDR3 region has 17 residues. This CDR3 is CASSQRLAGGFLDEQFF. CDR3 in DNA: TGTGCCAGCAGCCAAAGACTAGCGGGAGGCTTCTTAGATGAGCAGTTCTTC.

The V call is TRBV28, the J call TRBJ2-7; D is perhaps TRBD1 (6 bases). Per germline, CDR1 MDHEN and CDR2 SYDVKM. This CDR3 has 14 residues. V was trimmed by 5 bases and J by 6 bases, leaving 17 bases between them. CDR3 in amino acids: CASSTRPGAGEQYF. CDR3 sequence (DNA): TGTGCCAGCAGTACCCGCCCAGGGGCAGGCGAGCAGTACTTC.

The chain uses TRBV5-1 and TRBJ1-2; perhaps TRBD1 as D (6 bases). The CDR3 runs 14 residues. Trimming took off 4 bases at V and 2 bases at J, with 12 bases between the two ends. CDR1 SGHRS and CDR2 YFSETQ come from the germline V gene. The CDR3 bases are TGCGCCAGCAGCCCGGGGACAACCAACTATGGCTACACCTTC. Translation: CASSPGTTNYGYTF.

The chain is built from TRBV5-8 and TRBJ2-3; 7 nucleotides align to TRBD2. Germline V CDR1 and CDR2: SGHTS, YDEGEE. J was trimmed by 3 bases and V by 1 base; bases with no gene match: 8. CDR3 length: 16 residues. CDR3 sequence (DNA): TGTGCCAGCAGCTTGTTAGGCGGGAGAGCAACAGATACGCAGTATTTT. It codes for CASSLLGGRATDTQYF.

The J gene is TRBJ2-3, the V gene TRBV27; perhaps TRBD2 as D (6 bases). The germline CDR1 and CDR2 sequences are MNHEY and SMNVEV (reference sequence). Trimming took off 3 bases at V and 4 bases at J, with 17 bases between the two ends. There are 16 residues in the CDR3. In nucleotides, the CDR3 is TGTGCCAGCAGTTTTTCCACGGGAGTTATGGCAGATACGCAGTATTTT. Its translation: CASSFSTGVMADTQYF.